These T cell receptor beta chains were read from a single sample in a study of T cells in localized non-small cell lung cancer. TCRdb keeps only in-frame clones here, not all; method: immunoSEQ multiplex PCR. The sample yields fewer than 45,000 clones, 85% to 90% seen once. This sample comprised peripheral blood, obtained before any cancer treatment. Receptors originate from a woman aged 18 to 55 with stage III lung adenocarcinoma. Each CDR3 is given with its conserved first and last residue. Fields, in order: D gene, V gene, J gene, clone size, CDR3 DNA, CDR3 protein. A D gene is named only where the DNA matches it firmly. Size is omitted from some rows. Given values are once, few, many or a class for expanded clones.

D: -; V: TRBV7-9; J: TRBJ2-5; size: -; DNA: TGTGCCAGCAGCTTAGAAGGGGGGGGCCAAGAGACCCAGTACTTC; CDR3: CASSLEGGGQETQYF
D: -; V: TRBV20-1; J: TRBJ1-1; size: -; DNA: TGCAGTGCTAGAGATCCCCCCGAAGCTTTCTTT; CDR3: CSARDPPEAFF
D: -; V: TRBV5-4; J: TRBJ2-3; size: -; DNA: TGTGCCAGCAGCCCCCGGGAACGCACAGATACGCAGTATTTT; CDR3: CASSPRERTDTQYF
D: TRBD1; V: TRBV29-1; J: TRBJ1-1; size: -; DNA: TGCAGCGTGGGGACAGGCCGAGGCACTGAAGCTTTCTTT; CDR3: CSVGTGRGTEAFF
D: TRBD1; V: TRBV18; J: TRBJ2-1; size: -; DNA: TGTGCCAGCTCACCGTTCGGACAGGGGGCAGGGAGCAATGAGCAGTTCTTC; CDR3: CASSPFGQGAGSNEQFF
D: TRBD2; V: TRBV5-1; J: TRBJ2-2; size: -; DNA: TGCGCCAGCAGACTCGCGGGGGGCGCCCCCGCGACCGGGGAGCTGTTTTTT; CDR3: CASRLAGGAPATGELFF
D: TRBD1; V: TRBV5-6; J: TRBJ2-5; size: -; DNA: TGTGCCAGCACCCGGACAGGGGAGACCCAGTACTTC; CDR3: CASTRTGETQYF
D: -; V: TRBV2; J: TRBJ1-2; size: -; DNA: TGTGCCAGCAGTATTGGGAGCACTAACTATGGCTACACCTTC; CDR3: CASSIGSTNYGYTF
D: TRBD2; V: TRBV14; J: TRBJ2-5; size: -; DNA: TGTGCCAGCAGCCAAGGATCCAAGCGGGGTTGGCAAGAGACCCAGTACTTC; CDR3: CASSQGSKRGWQETQYF
D: TRBD1; V: TRBV5-1; J: TRBJ2-7; size: -; DNA: TGCGCCAGCAGCGAACAGGGGCCCTACGAGCAGTACTTC; CDR3: CASSEQGPYEQYF
D: TRBD2; V: TRBV15; J: TRBJ2-2; size: -; DNA: TGTGCCACCAGCAGAGAGGGTGGGAGGGACACCGGGGAGCTGTTTTTT; CDR3: CATSREGGRDTGELFF
D: -; V: TRBV19; J: TRBJ2-1; size: -; DNA: TGTGCCAGTAGTGCGGGGGCGAATGAGCAGTTCTTC; CDR3: CASSAGANEQFF
D: -; V: TRBV6-1; J: TRBJ1-4; size: -; DNA: TGTGCCAGCAGTGTGGGACAAGGACTAAATGAAAAACTGTTTTTT; CDR3: CASSVGQGLNEKLFF
D: -; V: TRBV7-2; J: TRBJ1-2; size: few; DNA: TGTGCCAGCAGCTTAGCTGGGGGCGCGGGCTATGGCTACACCTTC; CDR3: CASSLAGGAGYGYTF
D: TRBD2; V: TRBV7-2; J: TRBJ2-1; size: -; DNA: TGTGCCACCAAATCCGGGACTAGTGGCAATGAGCAGTTCTTC; CDR3: CATKSGTSGNEQFF
D: TRBD1; V: TRBV2; J: TRBJ2-3; size: -; DNA: TGTGCCAGCAGTGCACAGGGGGGAAGCACAGATACGCAGTATTTT; CDR3: CASSAQGGSTDTQYF
D: -; V: TRBV11-3; J: TRBJ1-2; size: -; DNA: TGTGCCAGCACTCACTCCTATGGCTACACCTTC; CDR3: CASTHSYGYTF
D: -; V: TRBV14; J: TRBJ2-7; size: -; DNA: TGTGCCAGTGGTGTGGGCTACGAGCAGTACTTC; CDR3: CASGVGYEQYF
D: -; V: TRBV19; J: TRBJ2-2; size: -; DNA: TGTGCCAGTAGTATATTTCTGAACAGAGCGAACACCGGGGAGCTGTTTTTT; CDR3: CASSIFLNRANTGELFF
D: TRBD1; V: TRBV7-6; J: TRBJ2-1; size: -; DNA: TGTGCCAGCAGCTGGACAGGGGCTGAGCAGTTCTTC; CDR3: CASSWTGAEQFF
D: -; V: TRBV18; J: TRBJ2-4; size: -; DNA: TGTGCCAGCTCACCTCCCGGGACCCGCATAGCCAAAAACATTCAGTACTTC; CDR3: CASSPPGTRIAKNIQYF
D: -; V: TRBV7-6; J: TRBJ1-1; size: -; DNA: TGTGCCAGCAGCTTAGAGGGAGGGATGAACACTGAAGCTTTCTTT; CDR3: CASSLEGGMNTEAFF
D: TRBD2; V: TRBV19; J: TRBJ2-7; size: -; DNA: TGTGCCAGTAGTATGGCCGCTAGCGGAGCTTATCTGCAGTACTTC; CDR3: CASSMAASGAYLQYF
D: TRBD2; V: TRBV30; J: TRBJ2-2; size: -; DNA: TGTGCCCGACGGACTAGGCGTCTCACCGGGGAGCTGTTTTTT; CDR3: CARRTRRLTGELFF
D: TRBD1; V: TRBV7-2; J: TRBJ1-6; size: -; DNA: TGTGCCAGCAGCAAAACGACAGGGTCAGGATCACCCCTCCACTTT; CDR3: CASSKTTGSGSPLHF
D: -; V: TRBV11-1; J: TRBJ2-5; size: -; DNA: TGTGCCAGCAGCAGGGACTTCCAAGAGACCCAGTACTTC; CDR3: CASSRDFQETQYF
D: TRBD1; V: TRBV12-5; J: TRBJ2-1; size: -; DNA: TGTGCTAGTGGGCCCGACAGGGCGCTCTACAATGAGCAGTTCTTC; CDR3: CASGPDRALYNEQFF